One TCR beta chain is described in this entry. For each CDR3 protein, TCRdb gives one entry from its re-call of the 5' RACE reads, without DNA. This sample carries over 150,000 distinct CDR3 sequences, with about 2.7% going to the ten biggest clones. The CDR3 has 16 residues. Germline values: CDR1 MNHEY, CDR2 SMNVEV (reference sequence). The sample originates from a study of monozygotic twins with inflammatory bowel disease. Whole-blood total RNA was extracted without T cell sorting. This TCR was sampled from a human donor with ulcerative colitis or Crohn's disease, or a healthy co-twin of an affected twin (not recorded which). Sequencing was done on a sample of blood. The rearrangement joins TRBV27 to TRBJ2-1; the TCRdb call, TRBD1, lacks DNA for checking. The CDR3 reads CASSLAVSGGWYEQFF.